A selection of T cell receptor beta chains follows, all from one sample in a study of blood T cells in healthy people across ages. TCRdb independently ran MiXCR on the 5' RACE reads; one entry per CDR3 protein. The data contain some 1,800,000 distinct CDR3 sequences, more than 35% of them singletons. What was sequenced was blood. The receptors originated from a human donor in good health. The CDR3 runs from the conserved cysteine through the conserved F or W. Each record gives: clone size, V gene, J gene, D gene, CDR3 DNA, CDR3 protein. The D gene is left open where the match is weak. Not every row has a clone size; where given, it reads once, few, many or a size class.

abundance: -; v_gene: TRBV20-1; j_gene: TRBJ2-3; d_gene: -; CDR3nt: TGCAGTGCTAGACCGGGGCCCCGTGATACGCAGTATTTT; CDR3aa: CSARPGPRDTQYF
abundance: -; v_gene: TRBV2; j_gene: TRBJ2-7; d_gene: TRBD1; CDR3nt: TGTGCCAGCAGTTCATGGACAGGGGGGAACGTGGGGCAGTACTTC; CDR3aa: CASSSWTGGNVGQYF
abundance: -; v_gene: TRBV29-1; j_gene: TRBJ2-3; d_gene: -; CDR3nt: TGCAGCTCCTCGGAGGAGACAACAGATACGCAGTATTTT; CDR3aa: CSSSEETTDTQYF
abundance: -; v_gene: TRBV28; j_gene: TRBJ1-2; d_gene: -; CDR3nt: TGTGCCAGCAGTCCCCCCTTCCCACAAGCGGACTATGGCTACACCTTC; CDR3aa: CASSPPFPQADYGYTF
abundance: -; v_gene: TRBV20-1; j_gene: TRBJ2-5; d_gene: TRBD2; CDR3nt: TGCAGTGCTAGTACTAGCGGTCCAGAGACCCAGTACTTC; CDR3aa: CSASTSGPETQYF
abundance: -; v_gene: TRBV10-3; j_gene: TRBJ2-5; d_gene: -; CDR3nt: TGTGCCATCAGTGGTAACAGAGAAGAGACCCAGTACTTC; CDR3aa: CAISGNREETQYF
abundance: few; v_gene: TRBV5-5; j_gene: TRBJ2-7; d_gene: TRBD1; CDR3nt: TGTGCCAGCAGGTTTACAGGGGGAAGTAGAGAGCAGTACTTC; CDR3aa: CASRFTGGSREQYF
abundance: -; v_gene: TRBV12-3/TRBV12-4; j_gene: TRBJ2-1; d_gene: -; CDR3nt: TGTGCCAGCAGTTTAGCGTACCGTAGCAAAGAGCAGTTCTTC; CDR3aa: CASSLAYRSKEQFF
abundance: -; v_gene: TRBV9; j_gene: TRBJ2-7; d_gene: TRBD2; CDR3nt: TGTGCCAGCAGCCCTTCTGGGACTAGCGGCAACAAGCAGTACTTC; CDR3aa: CASSPSGTSGNKQYF
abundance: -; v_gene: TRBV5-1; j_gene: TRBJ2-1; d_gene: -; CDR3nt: TGCGCCAGCAGCCCCGGGAAGGGGCTCACATACAATGAGCAGTTCTTC; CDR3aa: CASSPGKGLTYNEQFF
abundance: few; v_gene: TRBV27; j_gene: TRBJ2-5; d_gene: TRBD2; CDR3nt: TGTGCCAGCAGTGTCCCGGGACTAGCGGGGGGGCGTCAAGAGACCCAGTACTTC; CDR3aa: CASSVPGLAGGRQETQYF
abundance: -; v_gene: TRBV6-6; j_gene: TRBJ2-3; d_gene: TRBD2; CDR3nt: TGTGCCAGCAGTAGCGGGGAGAACACAGATACGCAGTATTTT; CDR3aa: CASSSGENTDTQYF
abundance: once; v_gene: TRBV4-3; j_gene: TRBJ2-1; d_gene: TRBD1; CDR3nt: TGCGCCAGCAGCCAAACAGGGGGTTACAAGGAGCAGTTCTTC; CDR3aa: CASSQTGGYKEQFF
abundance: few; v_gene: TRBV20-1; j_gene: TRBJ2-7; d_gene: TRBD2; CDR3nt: TGCAGTGCTCGCGGGGGGGAACTCTACGAGCAGTACTTC; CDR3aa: CSARGGELYEQYF
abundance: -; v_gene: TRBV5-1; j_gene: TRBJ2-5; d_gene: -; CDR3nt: TGCGCCAGCAGCGCGGGGCACCAAGAGACCCAGTACTTC; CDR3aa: CASSAGHQETQYF
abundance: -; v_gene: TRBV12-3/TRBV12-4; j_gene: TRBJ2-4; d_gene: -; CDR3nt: TGTGCCAGCAGTTTATACCCAGGGAAGACCAATGAGCAGTACTTC; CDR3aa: CASSLYPGKTNEQYF
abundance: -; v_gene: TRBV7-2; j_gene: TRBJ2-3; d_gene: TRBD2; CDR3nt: TGTGCCAGCAGCTCTAGACTAGCGGGGGGGAAAGATACGCAGTATTTT; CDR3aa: CASSSRLAGGKDTQYF
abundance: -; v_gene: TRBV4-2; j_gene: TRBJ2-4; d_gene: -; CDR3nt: TGTGCCAGCAGCCTTGATGCAGGGACCGTAGCCAAAAACATTCAGTACTTC; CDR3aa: CASSLDAGTVAKNIQYF
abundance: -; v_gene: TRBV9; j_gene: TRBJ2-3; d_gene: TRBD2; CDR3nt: TGTGCCAGCAGCCGGACTAGCGGGTTCGATACGCAGTATTTT; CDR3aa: CASSRTSGFDTQYF
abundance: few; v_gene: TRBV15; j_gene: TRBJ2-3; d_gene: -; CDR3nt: TGTGCCACCAGCAGAGATCGAGGTGAAGATACGCAGTATTTT; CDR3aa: CATSRDRGEDTQYF
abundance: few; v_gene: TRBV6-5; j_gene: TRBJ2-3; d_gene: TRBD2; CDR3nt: TGTGCCAGCATTAGACTAGCGGGGGGGAGGGGTAGCACAGATACGCAGTATTTT; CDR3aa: CASIRLAGGRGSTDTQYF
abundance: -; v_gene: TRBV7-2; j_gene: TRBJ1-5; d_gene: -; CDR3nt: TGTGCCAGCAGCTTATATAGAGGGGTTGGGCAGCCCCAGCATTTT; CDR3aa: CASSLYRGVGQPQHF
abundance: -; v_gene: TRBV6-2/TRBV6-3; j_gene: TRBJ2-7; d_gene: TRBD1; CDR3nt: TGTGCCAGCAGCCGAGACGGACAGGGTACCTACGAGCAGTACTTC; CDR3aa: CASSRDGQGTYEQYF
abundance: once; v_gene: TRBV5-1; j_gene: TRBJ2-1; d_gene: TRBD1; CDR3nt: TGCGCCAGCAGCGACAGGGAGCGATCTAATGAGCAGTTCTTC; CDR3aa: CASSDRERSNEQFF
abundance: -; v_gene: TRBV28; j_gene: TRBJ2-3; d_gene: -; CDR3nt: TGTGCCAGCAAATGGGGCGGGAGCACAGATACGCAGTATTTT; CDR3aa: CASKWGGSTDTQYF
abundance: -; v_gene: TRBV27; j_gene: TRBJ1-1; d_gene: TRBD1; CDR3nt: TGTGCCAGCATACGGATTCAGGGGGGAGGTGAAGCTTTCTTT; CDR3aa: CASIRIQGGGEAFF
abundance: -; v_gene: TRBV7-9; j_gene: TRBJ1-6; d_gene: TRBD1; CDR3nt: TGTGCCGGCAGCTCGACAGGGGGGAATTCACCCCTCCACTTT; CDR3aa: CAGSSTGGNSPLHF
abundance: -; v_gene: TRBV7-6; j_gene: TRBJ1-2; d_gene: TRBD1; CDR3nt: TGTGCCAGCAGCCCGACGACAGGGTACTATGGCTACACCTTC; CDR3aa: CASSPTTGYYGYTF
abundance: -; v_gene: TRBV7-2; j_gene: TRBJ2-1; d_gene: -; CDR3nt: TGTGCCAGCACCTACGTTCGGGTCCCATCCTACAATGAGCAGTTCTTC; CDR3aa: CASTYVRVPSYNEQFF
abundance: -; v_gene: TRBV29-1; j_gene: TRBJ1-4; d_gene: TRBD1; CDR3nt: TGCAGCGTTGCCCGGACAGGCACTAATGAAAAACTGTTTTTT; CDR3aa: CSVARTGTNEKLFF
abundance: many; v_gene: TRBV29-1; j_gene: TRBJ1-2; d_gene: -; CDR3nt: TGCAGCGTTTCCTTGGCCGTTGGCTACACCTTC; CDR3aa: CSVSLAVGYTF
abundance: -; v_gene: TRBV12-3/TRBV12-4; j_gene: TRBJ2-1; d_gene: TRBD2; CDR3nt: TGTGCCAGCAGCCCGCGGGGGGGCCGGAAGGTCAATGAGCAGTTCTTC; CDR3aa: CASSPRGGRKVNEQFF
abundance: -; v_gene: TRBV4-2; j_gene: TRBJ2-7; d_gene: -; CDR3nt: TGTGCCAGCAGCCAGGGGCGAACAGGGCTTATCGAGCAGTACTTC; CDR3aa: CASSQGRTGLIEQYF
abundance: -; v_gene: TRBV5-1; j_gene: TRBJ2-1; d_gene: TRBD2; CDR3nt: TGCGCCAGCAGGTCCAGCGGGGGCCTCAGTAATGAGCAGTTCTTC; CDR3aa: CASRSSGGLSNEQFF
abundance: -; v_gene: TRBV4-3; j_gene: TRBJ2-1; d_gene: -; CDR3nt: TGCGCCAGCAGCCAAGGGGGGCTAGCGGTCTCCTACAATGAGCAGTTCTTC; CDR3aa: CASSQGGLAVSYNEQFF
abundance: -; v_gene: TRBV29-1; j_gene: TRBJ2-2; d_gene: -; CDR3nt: TGCAGCGTTCAGAATCCCGGGGAGCTGTTTTTT; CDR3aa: CSVQNPGELFF
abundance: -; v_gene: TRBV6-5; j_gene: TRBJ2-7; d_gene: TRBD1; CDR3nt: TGTGCCAGCAGTTACACTGACAGGGCCTCTTCGCCCTACGAGCAGTACTTC; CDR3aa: CASSYTDRASSPYEQYF
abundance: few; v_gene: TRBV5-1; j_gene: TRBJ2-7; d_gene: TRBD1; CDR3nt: TGCGCCAGCAGATCTTCCGACAGGGGGCCCTACGAGCAGTACTTC; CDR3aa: CASRSSDRGPYEQYF
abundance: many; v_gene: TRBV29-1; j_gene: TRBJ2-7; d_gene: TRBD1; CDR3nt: TGCAGCGTTGAAGGGACAGGGGAGTCCCCCTACGAGCAGTACTTC; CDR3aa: CSVEGTGESPYEQYF
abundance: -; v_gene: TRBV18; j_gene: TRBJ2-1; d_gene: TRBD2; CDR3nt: TGTGCCAGCTCACCAGGAGCGGGGGTGTCAAATGAGCAGTTCTTC; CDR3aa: CASSPGAGVSNEQFF
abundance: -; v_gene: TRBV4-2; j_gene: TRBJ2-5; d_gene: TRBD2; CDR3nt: TGTGCCACCTCAGAAGCGGGGGCCCAAGAGACCCAGTACTTC; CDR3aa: CATSEAGAQETQYF
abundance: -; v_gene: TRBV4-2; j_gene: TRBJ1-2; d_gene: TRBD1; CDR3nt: TGTGCCAGCAGCCAAGACCCCGGACAGGGTTGGACTAGTAACTATGGCTACACCTTC; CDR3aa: CASSQDPGQGWTSNYGYTF
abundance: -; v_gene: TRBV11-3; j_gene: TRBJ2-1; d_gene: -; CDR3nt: TGTGCCAGCAGCCTAGAGACGACCAATGAGCAGTTCTTC; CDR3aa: CASSLETTNEQFF
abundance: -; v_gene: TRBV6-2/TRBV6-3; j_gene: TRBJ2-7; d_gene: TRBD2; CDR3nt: TGTGCCAGCAGTTCGGGGACTAGCGCTTCCTACGAGCAGTACTTC; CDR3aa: CASSSGTSASYEQYF
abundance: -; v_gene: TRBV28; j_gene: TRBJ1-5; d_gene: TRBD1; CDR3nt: TGTGCCAGCAGTTTAACAGGGGGCTTGAGCAATCAGCCCCAGCATTTT; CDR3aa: CASSLTGGLSNQPQHF
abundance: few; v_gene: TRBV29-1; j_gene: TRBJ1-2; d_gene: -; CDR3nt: TGCAGCGTTGAAGTGACAGTCGATGGCTACACCTTC; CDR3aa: CSVEVTVDGYTF
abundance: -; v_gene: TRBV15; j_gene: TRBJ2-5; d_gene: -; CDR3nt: TGTGCCACCAGCCCTGGGGGGCGGGCGTCCCAAGAGACCCAGTACTTC; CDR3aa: CATSPGGRASQETQYF
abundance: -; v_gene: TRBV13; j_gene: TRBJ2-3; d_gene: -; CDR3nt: TGTGCCAGCAGCCGGACAGTAGTCCCAGATACGCAGTATTTT; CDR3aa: CASSRTVVPDTQYF
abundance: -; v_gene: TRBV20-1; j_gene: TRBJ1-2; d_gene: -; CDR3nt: TGCAGTGCTAGTGTCAGTGACTATGGCTACACCTTC; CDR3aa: CSASVSDYGYTF
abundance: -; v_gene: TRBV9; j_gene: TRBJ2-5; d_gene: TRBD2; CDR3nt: TGTGCCAGCAGCGTACAAAGCGGGGGACACCAAGAGACCCAGTACTTC; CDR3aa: CASSVQSGGHQETQYF
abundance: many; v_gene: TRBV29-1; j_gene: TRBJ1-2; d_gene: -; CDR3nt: TGCAGCGTCCGGGACCCAAACTCCATCTATGGCTACACCTTC; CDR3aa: CSVRDPNSIYGYTF
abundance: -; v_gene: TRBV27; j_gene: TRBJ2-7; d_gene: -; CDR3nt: TGTGCCAGCAGTTACGCAGGGGTCGCCTCCTACGAGCAGTACTTC; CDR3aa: CASSYAGVASYEQYF
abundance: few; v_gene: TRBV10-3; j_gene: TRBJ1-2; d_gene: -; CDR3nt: TGTGCCATCAGTGAGTCGATAGTAACAGTCGGGTATGGCTACACCTTC; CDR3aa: CAISESIVTVGYGYTF